The present T cell receptor (beta chain) was sequenced within a study of T cell changes during pregnancy in multiple sclerosis. Clones were read by immunoSEQ multiplex PCR, and TCRdb kept only the in-frame ones, dropping some. The data hold about 76,000 clones, with over 85% observed a single time. Per the germline V gene, CDR1 is SGHRS and CDR2 is YFSETQ. Trimming at V came to 7 bases and at J to 0 bases, leaving 8 bases not matched to a gene. This CDR3 has 15 residues. This clone was counted only a few times. The chain has TRBV5-1 and TRBJ1-1; the match to TRBD1 covers 8 bases. The clonotype originates from a female donor in good health, enrolled as a control in a pregnancy study. Sequenced material: peripheral blood, taken after pregnancy. The CDR3: CASRDRTRMNTEAFF. For the CDR3, the DNA is TGCGCCAGCCGGGACAGGACCAGGATGAACACTGAAGCTTTCTTT.